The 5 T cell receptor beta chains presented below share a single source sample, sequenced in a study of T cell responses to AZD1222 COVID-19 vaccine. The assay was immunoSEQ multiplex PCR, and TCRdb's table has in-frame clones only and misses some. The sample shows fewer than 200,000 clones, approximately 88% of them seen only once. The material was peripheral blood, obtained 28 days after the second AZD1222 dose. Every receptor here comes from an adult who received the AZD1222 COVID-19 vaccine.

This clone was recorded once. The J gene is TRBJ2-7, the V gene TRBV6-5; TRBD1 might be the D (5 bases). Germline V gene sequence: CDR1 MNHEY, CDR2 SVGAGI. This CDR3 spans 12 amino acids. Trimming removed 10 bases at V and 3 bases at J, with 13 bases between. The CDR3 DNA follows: TGTGCCACTTGGGGCGATATCTACGAGCAGTACTTC. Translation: CATWGDIYEQYF.

This CDR3 is CAWSVLTGGEYGYTF. In DNA form, the CDR3 reads TGTGCCTGGAGTGTATTGACAGGGGGTGAATATGGCTACACCTTC. This chain links TRBV30 with TRBJ1-2; 9 bases are a match to TRBD1. CDR1 is GTSNPN, CDR2 SVGIG, per germline (reference sequence). V trimming: 0 bases; J trimming: 5 bases; junction bases outside the gene matches: 7. CDR3 length: 15 amino acids.

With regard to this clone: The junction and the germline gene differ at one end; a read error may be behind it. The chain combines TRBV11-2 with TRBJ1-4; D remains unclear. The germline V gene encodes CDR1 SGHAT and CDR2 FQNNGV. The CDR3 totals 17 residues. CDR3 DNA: TGTGCCAGCAGCCAGTTCCTACTCACGGAAACTGATGAAAAACTGTTTTTT. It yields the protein CASSQFLLTETDEKLFF.

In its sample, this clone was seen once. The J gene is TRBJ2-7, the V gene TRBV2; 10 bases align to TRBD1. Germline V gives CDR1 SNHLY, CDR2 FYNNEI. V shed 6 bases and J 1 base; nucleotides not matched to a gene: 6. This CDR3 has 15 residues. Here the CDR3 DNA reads TGTGCCAGCAGAGGCTTGGGACAGGGGTCCTACGAGCAGTACTTC. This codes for CASRGLGQGSYEQYF. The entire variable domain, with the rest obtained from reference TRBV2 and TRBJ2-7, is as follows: EPEVTQTPSHQVTQMGQEVILRCVPISNHLYFYWYRQILGQKVEFLVSFYNNEISEKSEIFDDQFSVERPDGSNFTLKIRSTKLEDSAMYFCASRGLGQGSYEQYFGPGTRLTVT.

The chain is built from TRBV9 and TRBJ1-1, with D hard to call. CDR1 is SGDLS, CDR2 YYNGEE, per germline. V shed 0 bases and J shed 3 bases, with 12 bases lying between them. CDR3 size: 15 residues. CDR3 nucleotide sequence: TGTGCCAGCAGCGTAGAGGGAGGGTGGGACACTGAAGCTTTCTTT. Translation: CASSVEGGWDTEAFF.